Below are 3 T cell receptor beta chains sequenced from a single sample in a study of shared clonotypes between healthy human individuals. TCRdb keeps only in-frame clones here, not all; method: immunoSEQ multiplex PCR. The sample comprises about 2.4 million clones, approximately 94% of which are singletons, and around 0.4% rests with the top ten. What was sequenced was naive CD4+ T cells from PBMCs. Subset defined: CD45RA+ positively selected. Receptors originate from a young man in good health. Some clones in this sample may be carry-over from other donors' samples.

The rearrangement joins TRBV14 to TRBJ1-1, with a possible D match to TRBD1 (5 bases). The CDR3 extends over 17 amino acids. Germline-derived CDR1 and CDR2 are SGHDN and FVKESK. V was cut by 0 bases and J by 6 bases, with 20 bases left in between. CDR3: CASSQDLRGGWVAEAFF. CDR3 in DNA: TGTGCCAGCAGCCAAGACCTTCGGGGCGGTTGGGTAGCTGAAGCTTTCTTT.

V usage is TRBV6-1 and J usage is TRBJ2-7; possible D gene TRBD1, 6 bases. Per germline, CDR1 MNHNS and CDR2 SASEGT. The CDR3 loop spans 13 amino acids. V lost 6 bases to trimming and J lost 11 bases, with 20 bases between them. This CDR3 is CASRGQFPTEEYF. DNA of the CDR3: TGTGCCAGCAGAGGACAGTTCCCTACAGAGGAGTACTTC.

The chain links TRBV19 to TRBJ2-5; either TRBD1 or TRBD2 may fit D (5 bases each). The CDR3 is 16 amino acids. From germline, CDR1 is LNHDA and CDR2 SQIVND (reference sequence). V lost 4 bases and J lost 5, with 20 bases in between. The CDR3 reads CASSRPGTAPPETQYF. The DNA of the CDR3 is TGTGCCAGTAGTAGGCCCGGGACCGCACCACCCGAGACCCAGTACTTC.